This T cell receptor (beta chain) was recorded in a study of beta chain features in type 1 diabetes. Study-level findings and limits: Among patients, naive, central memory and Treg TCRB repertoires appeared more similar than among healthy donors.

Since all of the isolated RNA was reverse transcribed, expressed TCRB transcripts were what got sequenced. Profiled with immunoSEQ multiplex PCR; TCRdb holds only in-frame clones, not every one. The repertoire has hundreds of thousands of clones, roughly a sixth of them found once; the top ten carry around 0.1%. A remark on this clone: What it binds is not known.

The length of the CDR3 is 14 residues. Germline V gene data show CDR1 as SGHTA and CDR2 as FQGTGA. Trimming pared 1 base from V and 2 bases from J, leaving 6 bases between. The sequence was collected from a man aged 18 to 29 in good health. Sequencing was carried out using naive CD4+ T cells from blood. The rearrangement joins TRBV7-3 to TRBJ2-1, with unresolved D. For the CDR3, the DNA is TGTGCCAGCAGCTTAAGTCCGGCCTACAATGAGCAGTTCTTC. It translates to CASSLSPAYNEQFF.